This TCR beta chain was identified in a study of blood T cell repertoires in COVID-19. The CDR3 loop spans 13 amino acids. Germline V CDR1 and CDR2: SQVTM, ANQGSEA. The V and J ends lost 5 bases and 1 base respectively, with 11 bases between them. Original data processing: Reference gene primer amplification yielded estimated nucleated cell counts. Sequencing used immunoSEQ multiplex PCR; TCRdb keeps in-frame clones, though not all of them. V and J calls and clone size are those listed in that table; D and trimming were worked out from the DNA. The sample includes 150,000 to 200,000 clones, about 87% of them seen just once.

The V gene is TRBV29-1, the J gene TRBJ1-1; TRBD1 might be the D (6 bases). This TCR derives from a woman aged 50 to 65 with acute or convalescent COVID-19. Source material: peripheral blood. CDR3 loop: CSVFGTSNTEAFF. The CDR3 nucleotides read TGCAGCGTTTTTGGGACATCGAACACTGAAGCTTTCTTT.